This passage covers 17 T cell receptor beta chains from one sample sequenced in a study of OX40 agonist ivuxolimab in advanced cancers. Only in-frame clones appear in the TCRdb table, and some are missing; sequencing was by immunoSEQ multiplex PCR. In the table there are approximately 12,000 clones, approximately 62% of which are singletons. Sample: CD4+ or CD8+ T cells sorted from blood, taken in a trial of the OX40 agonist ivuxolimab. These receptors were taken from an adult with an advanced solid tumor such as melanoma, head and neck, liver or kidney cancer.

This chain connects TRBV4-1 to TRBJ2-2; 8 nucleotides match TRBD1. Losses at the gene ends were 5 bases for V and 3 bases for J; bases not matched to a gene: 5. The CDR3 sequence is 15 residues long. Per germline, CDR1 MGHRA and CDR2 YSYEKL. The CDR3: CASSERQGYTGELFF. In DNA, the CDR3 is TGCGCCAGCAGCGAGCGACAGGGGTACACCGGGGAGCTGTTTTTT.

The CDR3 is CASSIDAGAITEAFF. The CDR3 DNA reads as TGTGCCAGTAGTATAGACGCGGGGGCTATCACTGAAGCTTTCTTT. The chain recombines TRBV19 with TRBJ1-1; weak D call: TRBD1 (6 bases). The germline V and J ends were trimmed by 0 bases and 4 bases, with 12 bases remaining between them. The CDR3 has 15 residues. In germline, CDR1 is LNHDA, CDR2 SQIVND (reference sequence).

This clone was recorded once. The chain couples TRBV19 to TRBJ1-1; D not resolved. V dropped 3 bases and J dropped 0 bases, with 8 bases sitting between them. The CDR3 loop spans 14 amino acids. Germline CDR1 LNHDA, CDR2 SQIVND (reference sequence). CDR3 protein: CASSMTPMNTEAFF. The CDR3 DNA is TGTGCCAGTAGTATGACCCCTATGAACACTGAAGCTTTCTTT.

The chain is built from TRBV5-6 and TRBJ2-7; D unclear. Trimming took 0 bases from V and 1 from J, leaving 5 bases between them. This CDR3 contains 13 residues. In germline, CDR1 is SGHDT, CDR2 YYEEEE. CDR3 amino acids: CASSLVASYEQYF. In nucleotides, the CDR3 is TGTGCCAGCAGCTTGGTTGCTTCCTACGAGCAGTACTTC.

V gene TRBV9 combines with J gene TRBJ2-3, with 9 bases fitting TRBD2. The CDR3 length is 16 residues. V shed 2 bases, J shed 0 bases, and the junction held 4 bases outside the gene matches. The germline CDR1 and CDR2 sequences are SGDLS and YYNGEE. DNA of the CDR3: TGTGCCAGCAGCGTTTGGGCGGGGGGGAGCACAGATACGCAGTATTTT. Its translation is CASSVWAGGSTDTQYF.

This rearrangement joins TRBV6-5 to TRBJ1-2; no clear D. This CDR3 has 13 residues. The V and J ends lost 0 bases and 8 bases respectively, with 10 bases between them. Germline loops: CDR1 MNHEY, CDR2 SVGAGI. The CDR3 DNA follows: TGTGCCAGCAGTTACTCTTGGGTTAACGGCTACACCTTC. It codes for CASSYSWVNGYTF.

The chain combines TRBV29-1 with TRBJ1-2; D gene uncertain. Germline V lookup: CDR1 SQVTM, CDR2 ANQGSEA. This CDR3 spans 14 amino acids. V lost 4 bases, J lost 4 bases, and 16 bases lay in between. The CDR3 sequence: CSVVFGPLSYGYTF. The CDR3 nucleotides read TGCAGCGTTGTTTTTGGGCCTTTGAGCTATGGCTACACCTTC.

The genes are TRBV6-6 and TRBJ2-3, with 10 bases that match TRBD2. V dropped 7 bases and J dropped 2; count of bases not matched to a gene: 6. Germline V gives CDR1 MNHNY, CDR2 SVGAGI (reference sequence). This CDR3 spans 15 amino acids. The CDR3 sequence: CASTRTSGHTDTQYF. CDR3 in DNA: TGTGCCAGCACCCGGACTAGCGGTCACACAGATACGCAGTATTTT.

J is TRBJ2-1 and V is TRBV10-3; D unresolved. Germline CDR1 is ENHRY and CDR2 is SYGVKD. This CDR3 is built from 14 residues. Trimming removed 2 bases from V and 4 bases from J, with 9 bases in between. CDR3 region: CAISEPAQYNEQFF. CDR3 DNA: TGTGCCATCAGTGAGCCGGCGCAATACAATGAGCAGTTCTTC.

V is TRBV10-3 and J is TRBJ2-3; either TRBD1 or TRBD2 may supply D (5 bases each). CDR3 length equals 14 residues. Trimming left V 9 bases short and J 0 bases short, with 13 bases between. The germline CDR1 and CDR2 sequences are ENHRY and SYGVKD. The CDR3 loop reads CAIGDVLSTDTQYF. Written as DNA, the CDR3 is TGTGCCATAGGGGACGTCTTAAGCACAGATACGCAGTATTTT.

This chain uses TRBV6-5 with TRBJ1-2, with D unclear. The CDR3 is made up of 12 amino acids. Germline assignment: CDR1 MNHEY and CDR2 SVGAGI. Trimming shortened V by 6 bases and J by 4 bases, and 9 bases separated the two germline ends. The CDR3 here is CASSHEAYGYTF. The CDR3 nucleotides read TGTGCCAGCAGCCACGAGGCCTATGGCTACACCTTC.

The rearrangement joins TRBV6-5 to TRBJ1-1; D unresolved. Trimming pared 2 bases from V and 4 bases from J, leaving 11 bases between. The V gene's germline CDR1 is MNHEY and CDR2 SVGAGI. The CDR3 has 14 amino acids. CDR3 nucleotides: TGTGCCAGCAGTTACGGGGAACGGGCCACTGAAGCTTTCTTT. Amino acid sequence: CASSYGERATEAFF.

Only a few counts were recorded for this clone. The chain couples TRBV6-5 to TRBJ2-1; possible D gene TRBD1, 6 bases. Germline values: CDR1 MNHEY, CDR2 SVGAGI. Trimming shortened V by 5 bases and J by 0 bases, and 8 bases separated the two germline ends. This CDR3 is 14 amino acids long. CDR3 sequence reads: CASSQDSSYNEQFF. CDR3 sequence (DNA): TGTGCCAGCAGTCAGGACAGCTCCTACAATGAGCAGTTCTTC.

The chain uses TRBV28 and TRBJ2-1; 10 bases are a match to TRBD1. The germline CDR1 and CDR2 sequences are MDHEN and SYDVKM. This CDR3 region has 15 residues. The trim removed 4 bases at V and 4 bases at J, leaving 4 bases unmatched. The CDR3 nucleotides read TGTGCCAGCAGTTCAGGACAGGGGGGTTACAATGAGCAGTTCTTC. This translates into CASSSGQGGYNEQFF. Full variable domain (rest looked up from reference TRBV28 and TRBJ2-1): DVKVTQSSRYLVKRTGEKVFLECVQDMDHENMFWYRQDPGLGLRLIYFSYDVKMKEKGDIPEGYSVSREKKERFSLILESASTNQTSMYLCASSSGQGGYNEQFFGPGTRLTVL.

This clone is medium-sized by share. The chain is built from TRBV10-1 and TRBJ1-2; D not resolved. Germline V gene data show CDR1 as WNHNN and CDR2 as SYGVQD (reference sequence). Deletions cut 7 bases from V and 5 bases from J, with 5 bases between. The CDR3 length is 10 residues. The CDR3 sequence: CASNVYGYTF. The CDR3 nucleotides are TGCGCCAGCAATGTGTATGGCTACACCTTC.

CDR3 region: CASSLYQTSGWVTDTQYF. DNA for the CDR3: TGCGCCAGCAGCTTGTACCAGACTAGCGGGTGGGTCACAGATACGCAGTATTTT. The chain uses TRBV5-1 and TRBJ2-3; 10 positions agree with TRBD2. This CDR3 region has 18 residues. V was clipped by 1 base and J by 2 bases; unmatched bases: 10. The V gene's germline CDR1 is SGHRS and CDR2 YFSETQ.

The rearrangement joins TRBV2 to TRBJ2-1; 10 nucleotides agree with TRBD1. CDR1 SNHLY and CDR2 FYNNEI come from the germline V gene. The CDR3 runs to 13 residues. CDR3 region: CAIVRTGGNEQFF. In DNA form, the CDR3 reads TGTGCGATCGTTCGGACAGGGGGAAATGAGCAGTTCTTC. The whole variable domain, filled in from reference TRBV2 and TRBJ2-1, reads EPEVTQTPSHQVTQMGQEVILRCVPISNHLYFYWYRQILGQKVEFLVSFYNNEISEKSEIFDDQFSVERPDGSNFTLKIRSTKLEDSAMYFCAIVRTGGNEQFFGPGTRLTVL.